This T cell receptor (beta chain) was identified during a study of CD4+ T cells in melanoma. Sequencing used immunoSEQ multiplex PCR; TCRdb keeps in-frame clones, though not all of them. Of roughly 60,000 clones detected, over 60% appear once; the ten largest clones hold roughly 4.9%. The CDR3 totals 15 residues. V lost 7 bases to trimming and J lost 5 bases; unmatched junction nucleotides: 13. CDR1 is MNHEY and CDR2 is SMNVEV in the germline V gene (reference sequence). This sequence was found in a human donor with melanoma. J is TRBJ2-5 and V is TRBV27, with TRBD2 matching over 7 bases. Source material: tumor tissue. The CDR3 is CASTGLAGVHETQYF. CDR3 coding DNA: TGTGCCAGCACGGGTCTGGCGGGGGTTCATGAGACCCAGTACTTC.